A single sample is the source of the 9 T cell receptor beta chains below, sequenced in a study of metastatic and nonmetastatic thyroid tumors. Each patient went into thyroid surgery without having received any treatment. With MiXCR, TCRdb reprocessed the PCR reads. The data show about 82,000 clones, roughly an eighth seen once. The sequenced material came from tumor tissue. The receptors were sampled from a female donor with papillary thyroid cancer or a benign thyroid nodule (not recorded which). Some clones in this sample may be carry-over from other donors' samples.

Many counts were recorded for this clone. This chain connects TRBV6-2 or TRBV6-3 to TRBJ2-1; the D is unclear. With 6 bases removed from V and 4 bases from J, the gap between germline ends came to 10 bases. The germline gives CDR1 MNHEY, CDR2 SVGEGT. This CDR3 region has 13 residues. CDR3 loop: CASSFTGYNEQFF. The DNA for the CDR3 is TGTGCCAGCAGCTTTACTGGTTACAATGAGCAGTTCTTC.

This clone was observed a handful of times. Since a much larger clone is just one base distant, this may be a read error. The chain recombines TRBV4-1 with TRBJ2-2; D is unclear. The CDR3 is 13 residues long. The germline CDR1 and CDR2 sequences are MGHRA and YSYEKL. Trimming took off 5 bases at V and 3 bases at J, with 7 bases between the two ends. The CDR3 nucleotides are TGCGCCAGCAGCTTAATGTACACCGGGGAGCTGTTTTTT. This codes for CASSLMYTGELFF.

This clone was detected many times. The V gene is TRBV12-3 or TRBV12-4, the J gene TRBJ2-2; TRBD2 agrees at 8 bases. CDR3 length: 17 residues. The junction had 7 bases not matched to a gene; V was cut back by 2 bases and J by 2 bases. This CDR3 reads CASSLNPAGVNTGELFF. The CDR3 coding sequence is TGTGCCAGCAGTTTAAACCCAGCGGGAGTTAACACCGGGGAGCTGTTTTTT.

This clone was seen repeatedly, ten times or more. The gene calls are TRBV19 and TRBJ2-5; D not resolved. CDR1 LNHDA and CDR2 SQIVND come from the germline V gene (reference sequence). V was cut by 5 bases and J by 4 bases, with 11 bases left in between. The CDR3 is 13 residues long. Here the CDR3 DNA reads TGTGCCAGTAGTCCCCCCACGTCAGAGACCCAGTACTTC. This translates into CASSPPTSETQYF.

This clone was seen ten or more times. One base away lies a much larger clone, so this may be a sequencing read error. This chain uses TRBV20-1 with TRBJ2-1; 10 nucleotides align to TRBD2. Germline trimming cut 7 bases from V and 5 bases from J; bases unmatched to any gene: 8. Germline-derived CDR1 and CDR2 are DFQATT and SNEGSKA (reference sequence). The CDR3 contains 14 residues. The CDR3 spells CSVGGLAVNNEQFF. In DNA form, the CDR3 reads TGCAGTGTAGGAGGACTAGCGGTTAACAATGAGCAGTTCTTC.

In its sample, this clone was seen many times. The rearrangement uses TRBV3-1 and TRBJ1-2, with a tentative D call TRBD1 (5 bases). Germline V gene data show CDR1 as LGHDT and CDR2 as YNNKEL (reference sequence). V dropped 1 base and J dropped 8 bases, with 14 bases sitting between them. CDR3 length: 14 amino acids. The CDR3 region is CASSQVNAGSGYTF. CDR3 bases: TGTGCCAGCAGCCAAGTAAATGCAGGGTCGGGCTACACCTTC.

This clone was seen a handful of times. With a much larger clone just one base away, this may be a read error. The chain recombines TRBV12-3 or TRBV12-4 with TRBJ1-1; D unclear. The CDR3 runs to 16 residues. V was trimmed by 6 bases and J by 6 bases, leaving 23 bases between them. DNA of the CDR3: TGTGCCAGCAGACCAATGGGGTCCCTAAGGGATCCTGAAGCTTTCTTT. Amino acids: CASRPMGSLRDPEAFF.

This clone was seen repeatedly, ten times or more. The rearrangement uses TRBV6-1 and TRBJ2-2; D is unclear. Germline assignment: CDR1 MNHNS and CDR2 SASEGT. The CDR3 covers 17 residues. Deletions cut 5 bases from V and 3 bases from J, with 19 bases between. CDR3 loop: CASSRSGPRVDTGELFF. The CDR3 coding sequence is TGTGCCAGCAGTCGCTCCGGGCCTAGGGTGGACACCGGGGAGCTGTTTTTT.

Notes on this clone: Its ends do not fully match the called genes, so a read error is possible. The chain couples TRBV6-4 to TRBJ1-5, with a weak D call TRBD1 (5 bases). The CDR3 runs 16 residues. The germline gives CDR1 MRHNA, CDR2 SNTAGT. CDR3 nucleotides: TGTGCCAGCAGTGAGCGCCTGGGCAGGGTGGGTCAGCCCAAGCATTTT. Translating gives CASSERLGRVGQPKHF.